This T cell receptor (beta chain) was obtained from a study of blood T cell repertoires in COVID-19. V was clipped by 2 bases and J by 4 bases, with 8 bases between them. This CDR3 has 13 residues. Germline loops: CDR1 SGHAT, CDR2 FQNNGV. Sequencing was performed with immunoSEQ multiplex PCR; in TCRdb, only in-frame clones are kept and a portion is missing. The sample has around 220,000 clones; approximately 80% are singletons. The rearrangement links TRBV11-2 to TRBJ1-1, with D hard to call. Sequenced material: peripheral blood. The receptor was isolated from a woman aged 80 or over with acute or convalescent COVID-19. CDR3: CASSLNLVTEAFF. Written as DNA, the CDR3 is TGTGCCAGCAGCTTAAATCTCGTCACTGAAGCTTTCTTT.